This T cell receptor (beta chain) originates from a study of CD4+ T cells in melanoma. Whole-study findings and limits: In melanoma, neoantigen-specific CD4+ T cells reportedly differed in differentiation state. CD8+ T cell, macrophage and B cell function reportedly correlated with neoantigen-specific CD4+ T cells.

V was trimmed by 6 bases and J by 2 bases, leaving 14 bases between them. This CDR3 spans 15 amino acids. CDR1 is SEHNR and CDR2 is FQNEAQ in the germline V gene (reference sequence). The repertoire was sequenced with immunoSEQ multiplex PCR; TCRdb's copy has only in-frame clones and lacks some. In the table there are about 140,000 clones, nearly 95% of which are singletons. Worth noting for this clone: Its antigen is as yet unknown.

The genes are TRBV7-9 and TRBJ1-5; unclear D gene. The source is a human donor with melanoma. The CDR3 DNA follows: TGTGCCAGCAGTCACACCGCTCCCGGCAATCAGCCCCAGCATTTT. Translated: CASSHTAPGNQPQHF.